These 15 T cell receptor beta chains share one sample of origin, sequenced in a study of identical twins (dated by TCRdb to about 2016). Library generation was performed with 5' RACE. TCRdb shows the sequencer as Illumina HiSeq 2000. TCRdb took the public reads, trimmed them with fastp at Q25, ran MiXCR for clone calling and kept in-frame beta chains. Here each entry gathers all rows of one CDR3 protein and keeps the most common genes and DNA. The sample table records approximately 1.8 million distinct CDR3 sequences; roughly a third of these occur just once. Of the sample, around 0.3% falls within the top ten clones. The specimen sequenced was cord blood. The receptors were gathered from a newborn girl in good health.

This clonotype has only a few counts. J is TRBJ1-4 and V is TRBV7-9, with a possible D match to TRBD1 (5 bases). The germline V gene encodes CDR1 SEHNR and CDR2 FQNEAQ (reference sequence). This CDR3 region has 15 residues. Trimming removed 2 bases at V and 5 bases at J, with 12 bases between. The chain's CDR3 is CASSLPGRSNEKLFF. CDR3 in DNA: TGTGCCAGCAGCTTACCGGGACGGTCGAATGAAAAACTGTTTTTT.

This chain joins TRBV4-1 and TRBJ2-3; 10 bases are a match to TRBD2. Germline V gene data show CDR1 as MGHRA and CDR2 as YSYEKL. The junction had 9 bases not matched to a gene; V was cut back by 4 bases and J by 2 bases. There are 17 residues in the CDR3. Written as DNA, the CDR3 is TGCGCCAGCAGCCCCCCCGGACTAGCGGTAATCACAGATACGCAGTATTTT. This gives the protein CASSPPGLAVITDTQYF.

There are a few counts of this clonotype. The V gene is TRBV3-1, the J gene TRBJ2-5; D remains unclear. V shed 2 bases and J shed 2 bases, with 6 bases lying between them. Germline V gene data show CDR1 as LGHDT and CDR2 as YNNKEL (reference sequence). There are 13 residues in the CDR3. DNA for the CDR3: TGTGCCAGCAGCCAATATTTTCAAGAGACCCAGTACTTC. It encodes CASSQYFQETQYF.

This chain links TRBV12-3 or TRBV12-4 with TRBJ2-1, with a weak D call TRBD2 (5 bases). The CDR3 sequence is 16 residues long. V was trimmed by 5 bases and J by 0 bases, leaving 14 bases between them. The CDR3 loop is CASSPFGRDSYNEQFF. The CDR3 DNA reads as TGTGCCAGCAGTCCCTTCGGCCGGGACTCCTACAATGAGCAGTTCTTC.

There are a few counts of this clonotype. The V and J genes are TRBV5-4 and TRBJ2-3; 7 bases line up with TRBD2. There are 16 residues in the CDR3. The germline gives CDR1 SGHNT, CDR2 YYREEE (reference sequence). The V and J ends lost 5 bases and 6 bases, in that order; junction bases with no gene match: 15. For the CDR3, the DNA is TGTGCCAGCAGTGCTGCGGGAGAGGGGCAAATCGATACGCAGTATTTT. This sequence encodes CASSAAGEGQIDTQYF.

This clonotype came up many times. V is TRBV13 and J is TRBJ2-7, with D hard to call. CDR1 is PRHDT and CDR2 is FYEKMQ in the germline V gene (reference sequence). The CDR3 is made up of 15 amino acids. V lost 3 bases and J lost 3, with 15 bases in between. The CDR3 DNA reads as TGTGCCAGCAGCTTCACGGTAAGGGCCCTCTACGAGCAGTACTTC. Amino acid sequence: CASSFTVRALYEQYF.

CDR3 region: CASSLTGVWELFF. The CDR3 coding sequence is TGTGCCAGCAGCCTTACGGGGGTTTGGGAGCTGTTTTTT. The chain is built from TRBV27 and TRBJ2-2, with D tentatively TRBD2 (6 bases). CDR1 and CDR2 from the germline V gene are MNHEY and SMNVEV (reference sequence). Trimming cost V 6 bases and J 9 bases, with 14 bases left between them. The CDR3 consists of 13 residues.

This clonotype has only a few counts. The chain uses TRBV27 and TRBJ1-6; 8 nucleotides line up with TRBD1. CDR3 length equals 13 residues. V dropped 4 bases and J dropped 7; count of bases not matched to a gene: 0. Germline V gives CDR1 MNHEY, CDR2 SMNVEV (reference sequence). This chain's CDR3 is CASSWTGNSPLHF. The CDR3 DNA follows: TGTGCCAGCAGTTGGACAGGGAATTCACCCCTCCACTTT.

This clonotype was recorded a few times. This chain connects TRBV14 to TRBJ1-6; possibly TRBD1 for D (5 bases). CDR1 and CDR2 from the germline V gene are SGHDN and FVKESK. This CDR3 comprises 16 residues. Trimming pared 0 bases from V and 10 bases from J, leaving 16 bases between. The CDR3, as DNA: TGTGCCAGCAGCCAAGATGCTCACAGGTTCGGCTCACCCCTCCACTTT. Translation gives CASSQDAHRFGSPLHF.

This clonotype turned up a few times. The CDR3 region is CSANGMDRPIREQYF. The CDR3 coding sequence is TGCAGTGCTAACGGGATGGACAGGCCGATCCGGGAGCAGTACTTC. V and J are TRBV20-1 and TRBJ2-7, with 7 bases fitting TRBD1. The junction had 16 bases not matched to a gene; V was cut back by 4 bases and J by 7 bases. The CDR3 length is 15 residues. Germline V CDR1 and CDR2: DFQATT, SNEGSKA (reference sequence).

This clonotype occurred a few times. J is TRBJ2-7 and V is TRBV20-1; TRBD2 matches 9 bases. The CDR3 is 11 residues long. Germline CDR1 reads DFQATT; CDR2 reads SNEGSKA (reference sequence). J gave up 9 bases and V 1 base, and 1 base lay outside the gene matches. The CDR3 spells CSARGGRGQYF. The CDR3 DNA reads as TGCAGTGCTAGAGGCGGGAGGGGGCAGTACTTC.

The genes are TRBV29-1 and TRBJ2-7; D uncertain. The CDR3 has 13 residues. Germline lookup yields CDR1 SQVTM and CDR2 ANQGSEA. V was cut by 1 base and J by 4 bases, with 11 bases left in between. The CDR3 bases are TGCAGCGTTGAAGGGCTAAAGGGATACGAGCAGTACTTC. Protein product: CSVEGLKGYEQYF.

This clonotype was detected ten times or more. CDR3 sequence reads: CASSLVTRSTDTQYF. The CDR3 region has the DNA TGCGCCAGCAGCTTGGTGACCAGAAGCACAGATACGCAGTATTTT. The chain uses TRBV5-1 and TRBJ2-3; no clear D. V lost 0 bases and J 0 bases, leaving 8 bases between the germline ends. In germline, CDR1 is SGHRS, CDR2 YFSETQ. There are 15 residues in the CDR3.

This clonotype has ten or more counts. The chain combines TRBV13 with TRBJ2-3, with D possibly matching TRBD1 (6 bases). CDR3 length: 13 residues. The germline V gene has CDR1 PRHDT and CDR2 FYEKMQ (reference sequence). V was clipped by 3 bases and J by 6 bases, with 10 bases between them. The CDR3, as DNA: TGTGCCAGCAGCTTCGACAGGTCTGATACGCAGTATTTT. This codes for CASSFDRSDTQYF.

This clonotype was seen more than once but under ten times. V gene TRBV28 combines with J gene TRBJ1-2; 12 nucleotides match TRBD1. Germline values: CDR1 MDHEN, CDR2 SYDVKM. CDR3 length equals 13 residues. V was clipped by 8 bases and J by 4 bases; unmatched bases: 2. DNA for the CDR3: TGTGCCAGCGGGACAGGGGGCGTCTATGGCTACACCTTC. Translating gives CASGTGGVYGYTF.